This TCR beta chain emerged from a study of blood T cell repertoires in COVID-19. Study background: Nucleic acid was either cDNA or gDNA, and it came from T cells, B-cell-depleted T cells, or PBMCs.

Original processing notes: The assay estimated nucleated cells by amplifying reference gene primers. The assay was immunoSEQ multiplex PCR, and TCRdb's table has in-frame clones only and misses some. V and J calls plus clone size are reproduced from that table; the DNA served to infer D and trimming. There are some 170,000 clones in the sample; roughly four fifths occur only once, and about 10% lies in the top ten. The CDR3 contains 15 residues. Per the germline V gene, CDR1 is ENHRY and CDR2 is SYGVKD. Between the trimmed V and J ends, which lost 0 bases and 1 base, there was a span of 7 bases. This TCR was sampled from a man in his fifties or sixties with active or convalescent COVID-19. Sequenced: peripheral blood. The V gene is TRBV10-3, the J gene TRBJ2-1; D gene unclear. In nucleotides, the CDR3 is TGTGCCATCAGTGAGTCTACCGAGTCCTACAATGAGCAGTTCTTC. It yields the protein CAISESTESYNEQFF.